This entry lists 21 T cell receptor beta chains sequenced from one sample in a study of T cell changes during pregnancy in multiple sclerosis. Sequencing was performed with immunoSEQ multiplex PCR; in TCRdb, only in-frame clones are kept and a portion is missing. The sample holds tens of thousands of clones; 80% to 95% are singletons and the top ten take roughly 0.44%. The sequences come from CD4+ T cells from peripheral blood mononuclear cells, collected in the second trimester of pregnancy. The receptors stem from a female donor with multiple sclerosis, enrolled in a pregnancy study.

The rearrangement uses TRBV18 and TRBJ2-5; D is unclear. The V end lost 4 bases, the J end lost 0 bases, and 6 bases lay between the germline ends. The CDR3 spans 13 residues. Germline-derived CDR1 and CDR2 are KGHSH and LQKENI. This chain's CDR3 is CASSLPNQETQYF. For the CDR3, the DNA is TGTGCCAGCTCACTTCCAAACCAAGAGACCCAGTACTTC.

The CDR3 protein is CASSLQQGGGETQYF. In DNA, the CDR3 is TGCGCCAGCAGCTTGCAACAGGGTGGAGGTGAGACCCAGTACTTC. This rearrangement joins TRBV5-1 to TRBJ2-5, with D tentatively TRBD1 (6 bases). Trimming pared 1 base from V and 5 bases from J, leaving 15 bases between. CDR1 SGHRS and CDR2 YFSETQ come from the germline V gene. CDR3 size: 15 residues.

The V and J genes are TRBV2 and TRBJ2-1; D gene unclear. Trimming removed 1 base from V and 1 base from J, with 11 bases in between. Germline assignment: CDR1 SNHLY and CDR2 FYNNEI. The CDR3 spans 16 residues. CDR3 loop: CASSEGLEWSYNEQFF. DNA of the CDR3: TGTGCCAGCAGTGAAGGGCTAGAATGGTCCTACAATGAGCAGTTCTTC.

The chain has TRBV28 and TRBJ2-5; 9 bases align to TRBD2. Germline loops: CDR1 MDHEN, CDR2 SYDVKM. CDR3 length equals 16 residues. Losses at the gene ends were 1 base for V and 3 bases for J; bases not matched to a gene: 6. CDR3 DNA sequence: TGTGCCAGCAGTTTATTCCTAGCGGGGAGAAAAGAGACCCAGTACTTC. It codes for CASSLFLAGRKETQYF.

V and J are TRBV5-4 and TRBJ2-7, with TRBD1 identical over 11 bases. Unmatched junction bases numbered 3, after V lost 0 bases and J lost 4 bases. The CDR3 sequence is 15 residues long. The germline V gene has CDR1 SGHNT and CDR2 YYREEE (reference sequence). CDR3 coding DNA: TGTGCCAGCAGCTTGGGTGGACAGGGGGCGTACGAGCAGTACTTC. This sequence encodes CASSLGGQGAYEQYF.

This clone was observed once. V gene TRBV5-4 combines with J gene TRBJ1-1; 10 positions agree with TRBD1. The germline V gene encodes CDR1 SGHNT and CDR2 YYREEE (reference sequence). The CDR3 consists of 17 residues. The V and J ends lost 2 bases and 1 base, in that order; junction bases with no gene match: 8. The CDR3 sequence: CASSFLRQGAGNTEAFF. The CDR3 region has the DNA TGTGCCAGCAGCTTTTTGCGACAGGGGGCAGGGAACACTGAAGCTTTCTTT.

V gene TRBV5-6 combines with J gene TRBJ1-2, with a weak D call TRBD1 (5 bases). This CDR3 is built from 12 residues. Germline V gene sequence: CDR1 SGHDT, CDR2 YYEEEE. Trimming took off 5 bases at V and 4 bases at J, with 9 bases between the two ends. The CDR3 coding sequence is TGTGCCAGCAGGAGACAGCTCTATGGCTACACCTTC. Translation: CASRRQLYGYTF.

The gene calls are TRBV10-3 and TRBJ1-2, with D possibly being TRBD1 (6 bases). Germline assignment: CDR1 ENHRY and CDR2 SYGVKD. The germline V and J ends were trimmed by 0 bases and 2 bases, with 13 bases remaining between them. The CDR3 totals 16 residues. CDR3 in DNA: TGTGCCATCAGTGAGTCGTTGAACAGGGTGAACTATGGCTACACCTTC. Translating it yields CAISESLNRVNYGYTF.

The chain employs TRBV5-1 and TRBJ1-4, with D possibly matching TRBD1 (6 bases). This CDR3 contains 15 residues. V was pared by 0 bases and J by 6 bases, with 12 bases between. Germline assignment: CDR1 SGHRS and CDR2 YFSETQ. CDR3 DNA sequence: TGCGCCAGCAGCTTGGCCCCAGGGGCGGATGAAAAACTGTTTTTT. It is translated as CASSLAPGADEKLFF.

The V call is TRBV9, the J call TRBJ2-1; TRBD1 is a possible D gene (5 bases). V was cut by 3 bases and J by 5 bases, with 12 bases left in between. Per germline, CDR1 SGDLS and CDR2 YYNGEE. This CDR3 comprises 14 residues. CDR3 DNA: TGTGCCAGCAGCGGGCAGGGAACAAACAATGAGCAGTTCTTC. Amino acid sequence: CASSGQGTNNEQFF.

The genes are TRBV7-9 and TRBJ2-1; the D is unclear. The CDR3 contains 14 residues. Germline-derived CDR1 and CDR2 are SEHNR and FQNEAQ (reference sequence). V shed 5 bases and J shed 2 bases, with 10 bases lying between them. In nucleotides, the CDR3 is TGTGCCAGCAGCGCGAGGATACCCTACAATGAGCAGTTCTTC. Protein: CASSARIPYNEQFF.

This sequence joins TRBV28 and TRBJ1-6; D is undetermined. CDR1 and CDR2 from the germline V gene are MDHEN and SYDVKM. Trimming shortened V by 10 bases and J by 0 bases, and 13 bases separated the two germline ends. The CDR3 consists of 15 residues. The CDR3: CATSRPRSYNSPLHF. CDR3 nucleotides: TGTGCCACTTCTAGGCCCCGCTCCTATAATTCACCCCTCCACTTT.

This chain joins TRBV19 and TRBJ1-5; 8 nucleotides match TRBD1. Germline V gene sequence: CDR1 LNHDA, CDR2 SQIVND (reference sequence). The CDR3 runs to 15 residues. J gave up 2 bases and V 5 bases, and 5 bases lay outside the gene matches. DNA of the CDR3: TGTGCCAGTAGTTCCAGGGGGCATGGCAATCAGCCCCAGCATTTT. It translates to CASSSRGHGNQPQHF.

The chain has TRBV5-1 and TRBJ2-7, with 14 bases aligning to TRBD2. Germline CDR1 reads SGHRS; CDR2 reads YFSETQ. J lost 4 bases, V lost 5 bases, and 8 bases had no gene match. The CDR3 consists of 16 residues. The CDR3 DNA reads TGCGCCAGCAGTACCGGGACTAGCGGGAGCATTTACGAGCAGTACTTC. Its protein is CASSTGTSGSIYEQYF.

The gene calls are TRBV5-8 and TRBJ1-2, with 7 bases fitting TRBD1. CDR3 length equals 14 residues. V shed 4 bases, J shed 5 bases, and the junction held 8 bases outside the gene matches. Germline V gene lookup returns CDR1 SGHTS and CDR2 YDEGEE. The CDR3: CASSIDREGYGYTF. The CDR3 DNA follows: TGTGCCAGCAGCATAGACAGGGAAGGGTATGGCTACACCTTC.

This chain uses TRBV19 with TRBJ1-6; 9 nucleotides match TRBD1. The CDR3 covers 15 residues. J lost 1 base, V lost 7 bases, and 2 bases had no gene match. Per germline, CDR1 LNHDA and CDR2 SQIVND (reference sequence). The CDR3 region is CASMGQGSYNSPLHF. In DNA, the CDR3 is TGTGCCAGTATGGGACAGGGATCCTATAATTCACCCCTCCACTTT.

V gene TRBV5-1 combines with J gene TRBJ2-7; 8 bases fit TRBD2. Losses at the gene ends were 0 bases for V and 6 bases for J; bases not matched to a gene: 8. The CDR3 runs to 15 residues. Per germline, CDR1 SGHRS and CDR2 YFSETQ. As DNA, the CDR3 is TGCGCCAGCAGCTTGGCGGGCGGGAGGACGGGCGAGCAGTACTTC. It translates to CASSLAGGRTGEQYF.

This clone has just a few counts. The chain uses TRBV27 and TRBJ1-6; no definite D call. Germline V gene data show CDR1 as MNHEY and CDR2 as SMNVEV (reference sequence). V lost 5 bases and J lost 8, with 19 bases in between. This CDR3 comprises 16 residues. Here the CDR3 DNA reads TGTGCCAGCAGTCCCTCAGCGGACGTGAATTATTCACCCCTCCACTTT. It yields the protein CASSPSADVNYSPLHF.

The chain employs TRBV7-9 and TRBJ2-2; 10 bases are a match to TRBD2. CDR1 and CDR2 (germline): SEHNR, FQNEAQ (reference sequence). J was trimmed by 4 bases and V by 5 bases; bases with no gene match: 16. CDR3 length: 19 residues. CDR3 residues: CASSPTFRLAGVGTGELFF. CDR3 nucleotides: TGTGCCAGCAGCCCCACCTTTCGGCTAGCGGGAGTTGGCACCGGGGAGCTGTTTTTT.

V usage is TRBV7-9 and J usage is TRBJ2-2; 8 bases align to TRBD2. Germline CDR1 and CDR2: SEHNR and FQNEAQ (reference sequence). CDR3 size: 16 residues. V lost 4 bases and J lost 1; bases outside the gene matches: 5. This CDR3 reads CASSSKRELNTGELFF. In DNA form, the CDR3 reads TGTGCCAGCAGCTCAAAGCGGGAGCTGAACACCGGGGAGCTGTTTTTT. Filled out from reference TRBV7-9 and TRBJ2-2, the complete variable domain reads DTGVSQNPRHKITKRGQNVTFRCDPISEHNRLYWYRQTLGQGPEFLTYFQNEAQLEKSRLLSDRFSAERPKGSFSTLEIQRTEQGDSAMYLCASSSKRELNTGELFFGEGSRLTVL.

The genes are TRBV5-4 and TRBJ2-1; 11 positions agree with TRBD2. Losses at the gene ends were 3 bases for V and 5 bases for J; bases not matched to a gene: 4. Germline values: CDR1 SGHNT, CDR2 YYREEE (reference sequence). The CDR3 length is 15 residues. The DNA of the CDR3 is TGTGCCAGCAGCTCCGGGACTAGCGGAAACAATGAGCAGTTCTTC. Amino acid sequence: CASSSGTSGNNEQFF.